Given below is one T cell receptor (beta chain) in context. The sample comes from a study of blood T cell repertoires in COVID-19. Study in general: T cells, B-cell-depleted T cells, or PBMCs supplied cDNA or gDNA.

The germline gives CDR1 SQVTM, CDR2 ANQGSEA. The V gene end was trimmed by 4 bases and the J gene end by 4 bases; junction bases not matched to a gene: 1. The CDR3 spans 12 residues. Repertoires were generated with immunoSEQ multiplex PCR, while TCRdb's copy carries only in-frame clones and drops some. The sample shows roughly 80,000 clones, about four fifths of them seen only once. The chain links TRBV29-1 to TRBJ1-3, with 7 bases matching TRBD1. The TCR was taken from a middle-aged man with acute or convalescent COVID-19. The sample comprised peripheral blood. CDR3 coding DNA: TGCAGCGTTGGGGGACAGGGAAACACCATATATTTT. Protein sequence: CSVGGQGNTIYF.